The 31 T cell receptor beta chains presented below share a single source sample, sequenced in a study of blood T cell repertoires in COVID-19 (dated by TCRdb to 2018 to 2021). The library was made by the immunoSEQ multiplex PCR assay. TCRdb took this table from immuneACCESS and kept in-frame rearrangements with V and J called. Such tables lack part of the clones; where checked against another copy, unresolved V genes explain under half of the gap, and the rest is unexplained. The sample table records fewer than 250,000 clones; around four fifths of these occur just once. 7% to 10% of the sample belongs to the ten largest clones. The sample consisted of peripheral blood. The receptors originated from a woman aged 45-59 years with acute or convalescent COVID-19.

The rearrangement uses TRBV7-2 and TRBJ2-3; 8 bases are shared with TRBD2. The length of the CDR3 is 15 residues. V was pared by 5 bases and J by 3 bases, with 7 bases of the junction left unmatched. The germline V gene encodes CDR1 SGHTA and CDR2 FQGNSA. The CDR3 reads CASSLGAGGTDTQYF. In DNA form, the CDR3 reads TGTGCCAGCAGCCTCGGGGCGGGAGGAACAGATACGCAGTATTTT.

The chain combines TRBV24-1 with TRBJ2-3, with D possibly being TRBD1 (5 bases). The ends were cut back, 5 bases at V and 0 bases at J, with 11 bases in the middle. This CDR3 spans 15 amino acids. The V gene's germline CDR1 is KGHDR and CDR2 SFDVKD. DNA for the CDR3: TGTGCCACCAGTGTCCTATCAGGGAGCACAGATACGCAGTATTTT. Protein: CATSVLSGSTDTQYF.

The chain joins TRBV19 to TRBJ2-3, with D tentatively TRBD2 (5 bases). Looked up from germline, CDR1 is LNHDA and CDR2 is SQIVND (reference sequence). Trimming shortened V by 5 bases and J by 4 bases, and 19 bases separated the two germline ends. The length of the CDR3 is 16 residues. In nucleotides, the CDR3 is TGTGCCAGTAGTTCTATTGGGGAGAGAGCCCCAGATACGCAGTATTTT. Translating gives CASSSIGERAPDTQYF. Drawing the rest from reference TRBV19 and TRBJ2-3, the complete variable domain is DGGITQSPKYLFRKEGQNVTLSCEQNLNHDAMYWYRQDPGQGLRLIYYSQIVNDFQKGDIAEGYSVSREKKESFPLTVTSAQKNPTAFYLCASSSIGERAPDTQYFGPGTRLTVL.

The chain joins TRBV5-1 to TRBJ1-1, with 8 bases lining up with TRBD1. V shed 5 bases and J 0 bases; nucleotides not matched to a gene: 0. The length of the CDR3 is 13 residues. Germline CDR1 is SGHRS and CDR2 is YFSETQ. CDR3 in DNA: TGCGCCAGCAGACAGGGGGTGAACACTGAAGCTTTCTTT. Its protein is CASRQGVNTEAFF.

CDR3 sequence (DNA): TGTGCCAGCAGTGGAACAGGGGGCGGGGAGTACGAGCAGTACTTC. As protein: CASSGTGGGEYEQYF. The chain is built from TRBV2 and TRBJ2-7, with 9 positions matching TRBD1. Germline CDR1 is SNHLY and CDR2 is FYNNEI. The J segment lost 4 bases and the V segment lost 4 bases, leaving 8 bases of the junction unmatched. This CDR3 has 15 residues. The full variable domain, rest sourced from reference TRBV2 and TRBJ2-7, is EPEVTQTPSHQVTQMGQEVILRCVPISNHLYFYWYRQILGQKVEFLVSFYNNEISEKSEIFDDQFSVERPDGSNFTLKIRSTKLEDSAMYFCASSGTGGGEYEQYFGPGTRLTVT.

V usage is TRBV3-1 (or the pseudogene TRBV3-2) and J usage is TRBJ2-3; the match to TRBD2 covers 8 bases. The CDR3 covers 17 residues. Looked up from germline, CDR1 is LGHDT and CDR2 is YNNKEL (reference sequence). With 1 base clipped from V and 9 bases from J, the junction kept 15 bases outside the gene matches. CDR3 nucleotide sequence: TGTGCCAGCAGCCAAGGGGGGACTAGTGGCTATCCCCGCACGCAGTATTTT. Protein product: CASSQGGTSGYPRTQYF.

This clone occurred once. V gene TRBV3-1 (or the pseudogene TRBV3-2) combines with J gene TRBJ2-3; 10 bases align to TRBD2. The CDR3 has 15 residues. Germline V gives CDR1 LGHDT, CDR2 YNNKEL (reference sequence). After removal of 4 bases from V and 4 bases from J, the junction contained 5 bases not matched to a gene. CDR3 loop: CASSLAGGFSDTQYF. The CDR3 bases are TGTGCCAGCAGCCTAGCGGGAGGATTTTCAGATACGCAGTATTTT.

The genes are TRBV18 and TRBJ1-2, with TRBD1 matching 8 bases. Trimming took 6 bases from V and 6 from J; bases not matched to a gene: 18. In germline, CDR1 is KGHSH, CDR2 LQKENI. This CDR3 comprises 17 residues. The CDR3 region has the DNA TGTGCCAGCTCCTCCCGTCTGACAGACAGGGGTGAAAATGGCTACACCTTC. Translated: CASSSRLTDRGENGYTF. The full variable domain, in which reference TRBV18 and TRBJ1-2 provide the parts outside the CDR3, is NAGVMQNPRHLVRRRGQEARLRCSPMKGHSHVYWYRQLPEEGLKFMVYLQKENIIDESGMPKERFSAEFPKEGPSILRIQQVVRGDSAAYFCASSSRLTDRGENGYTFGSGTRLTVV.

The chain carries TRBV6-5 and TRBJ2-7, with D perhaps matching TRBD2 (6 bases). This CDR3 region has 14 residues. Germline V gives CDR1 MNHEY, CDR2 SVGAGI. Deletions cut 6 bases from V and 7 bases from J, with 19 bases between. The CDR3 reads CASRPGLPLGEQYF. The CDR3, as DNA: TGTGCCAGCAGACCGGGACTCCCCTTGGGGGAGCAGTACTTC.

This sequence joins TRBV19 and TRBJ1-4, with 10 bases identical to TRBD1. Losses at the gene ends were 0 bases for V and 9 bases for J; bases not matched to a gene: 7. The germline V gene has CDR1 LNHDA and CDR2 SQIVND (reference sequence). The CDR3 is 16 amino acids. The CDR3 coding sequence is TGTGCCAGTAGTATAGAACCGGGACAGGGGTTACAAAAACTGTTTTTT. Translated: CASSIEPGQGLQKLFF.

V and J are TRBV5-1 and TRBJ2-1; TRBD2 matches 11 bases. Trimming at V came to 0 bases and at J to 10 bases, leaving 9 bases not matched to a gene. The CDR3 spans 16 residues. The V gene's germline CDR1 is SGHRS and CDR2 YFSETQ. The CDR3 bases are TGCGCCAGCAGCTTGGAAGTAGCGGGAGGGCCGGGGGAGCAGTTCTTC. Protein sequence: CASSLEVAGGPGEQFF.

The rearrangement links TRBV23-1 to TRBJ2-3, with D uncertain. TRBV23-1 is an ORF; its function is uncertain. This CDR3 contains 15 residues. Trimming cost V 2 bases and J 0 bases, with 9 bases left between them. The CDR3, as DNA: TGCGCCAGCAGTCAAGAGACAACTAGCACAGATACGCAGTATTTT. The encoded protein is CASSQETTSTDTQYF.

V gene TRBV5-4 combines with J gene TRBJ2-5; the D is unclear. V was cut by 3 bases and J by 5 bases, with 14 bases left in between. The CDR3 spans 14 residues. Germline assignment: CDR1 SGHNT and CDR2 YYREEE (reference sequence). Here the CDR3 DNA reads TGTGCCAGCAGCTCCGACGCGCAGGCGGAGACCCAGTACTTC. Protein product: CASSSDAQAETQYF.

This clone was observed once. The V and J genes are TRBV10-3 and TRBJ2-7; D is possibly TRBD2 (6 bases). The germline V and J ends were trimmed by 10 bases and 6 bases, with 16 bases remaining between them. The V gene's germline CDR1 is ENHRY and CDR2 SYGVKD. The CDR3 runs to 12 residues. CDR3 nucleotide sequence: TGTGCCACCGATGGAGGGACTTCCGAGCAGTACTTC. Protein sequence: CATDGGTSEQYF.

The rearrangement uses TRBV29-1 and TRBJ2-1; 7 bases are shared with TRBD2. Germline CDR1 reads SQVTM; CDR2 reads ANQGSEA. The ends lost 8 bases at V and 2 bases at J; junction bases unmatched: 12. The CDR3 is made up of 15 amino acids. The CDR3 DNA sequence: TGCAGCTCGTTGGGGGGAGGGGTTACCTACAATGAGCAGTTCTTC. Protein: CSSLGGGVTYNEQFF.

The V and J genes are TRBV28 and TRBJ2-7, with D possibly TRBD1 on 6 matching bases. Trimming took 4 bases from V and 1 from J, leaving 14 bases between them. Germline V gene data show CDR1 as MDHEN and CDR2 as SYDVKM. The CDR3 has 15 amino acids. The DNA of the CDR3 is TGTGCCAGCAGTTCCCCTCTACAGGGTTCCTACGAGCAGTACTTC. Translated: CASSSPLQGSYEQYF.

V and J are TRBV11-2 and TRBJ2-4, with 8 bases fitting TRBD1. Looked up from germline, CDR1 is SGHAT and CDR2 is FQNNGV. V was pared by 1 base and J by 3 bases, with 5 bases of the junction left unmatched. The CDR3 is made up of 16 amino acids. This chain's CDR3 is CASSLVWTGNKNIQYF. The CDR3 bases are TGTGCCAGCAGCTTAGTTTGGACAGGGAACAAAAACATTCAGTACTTC.

This clone was seen once. J is TRBJ1-1 and V is TRBV25-1; D perhaps matches TRBD1 (6 bases). The V gene lost 6 bases and the J gene lost 4 bases, with 18 bases spanning the gap. The CDR3 is 15 residues long. Germline CDR1 reads MGHDK; CDR2 reads SYGVNS. The CDR3 DNA reads TGTGCCAGCAGATTACAGGGAGGGCCGGGCACTGAAGCTTTCTTT. Translating it yields CASRLQGGPGTEAFF. The full variable domain, in which reference TRBV25-1 and TRBJ1-1 provide the parts outside the CDR3, is EADIYQTPRYLVIGTGKKITLECSQTMGHDKMYWYQQDPGMELHLIHYSYGVNSTEKGDLSSESTVSRIRTEHFPLTLESARPSHTSQYLCASRLQGGPGTEAFFGQGTRLTVV.

The rearrangement uses TRBV7-9 and TRBJ2-7; TRBD1 matches at 10 bases. V dropped 5 bases and J dropped 0; count of bases not matched to a gene: 4. The CDR3 consists of 15 residues. Germline CDR1 reads SEHNR; CDR2 reads FQNEAQ (reference sequence). The CDR3 coding sequence is TGTGCCAGCAGCACCGGGACAGGGGACTCCTACGAGCAGTACTTC. Protein: CASSTGTGDSYEQYF.

The V call is TRBV6-5, the J call TRBJ1-6, with 9 nucleotides matching TRBD1. The germline gives CDR1 MNHEY, CDR2 SVGAGI. The CDR3 consists of 15 residues. V lost 6 bases, J lost 8 bases, and 8 bases stayed unmatched. The CDR3 sequence is CASRARDRVYSPLHF. The CDR3 DNA is TGTGCCAGCAGGGCCCGGGACAGGGTCTATTCACCCCTCCACTTT.

The gene calls are TRBV5-1 and TRBJ1-3, with D possibly being TRBD1 (5 bases). Per the germline V gene, CDR1 is SGHRS and CDR2 is YFSETQ. CDR3 length: 14 amino acids. Trimming left V 4 bases short and J 1 base short, with 9 bases between. CDR3 protein: CASSPGESGNTIYF. As DNA, the CDR3 is TGCGCCAGCAGCCCGGGGGAGTCTGGAAACACCATATATTTT.

This clone is a singleton in its sample. This chain joins TRBV19 and TRBJ2-7; TRBD1 agrees at 7 bases. The CDR3 loop spans 14 amino acids. The germline V gene has CDR1 LNHDA and CDR2 SQIVND (reference sequence). Trimming removed 4 bases from V and 2 bases from J; junction bases left unmatched: 5. CDR3 sequence (DNA): TGTGCCAGTAGTACCCCGGGACAGACCTACGAGCAGTACTTC. Translation gives CASSTPGQTYEQYF.

A single count supports this clone. The chain employs TRBV20-1 and TRBJ1-2; no definite D call. Germline values: CDR1 DFQATT, CDR2 SNEGSKA (reference sequence). The CDR3 consists of 8 residues. The CDR3 region is CRTDGYTF. The CDR3 DNA sequence: TGCAGAACAGATGGCTACACCTTC.

The chain carries TRBV6-5 and TRBJ2-5; weak D call: TRBD1 (6 bases). CDR1 and CDR2 (germline): MNHEY, SVGAGI. The CDR3 sequence is 16 residues long. V was clipped by 0 bases and J by 4 bases, with 15 bases between them. CDR3 DNA: TGTGCCAGCAGTTACTCGCAAGGTCGCAGGGGAGAGACCCAGTACTTC. Protein product: CASSYSQGRRGETQYF.

This clone has only one observation. V gene TRBV2 combines with J gene TRBJ1-1; 7 nucleotides line up with TRBD1. V shed 4 bases, J shed 2 bases, and the junction held 4 bases outside the gene matches. The germline gives CDR1 SNHLY, CDR2 FYNNEI. The CDR3 is 14 residues long. The CDR3 here is CASSGQGLNTEAFF. The CDR3 DNA reads as TGTGCCAGCAGTGGACAGGGCCTAAACACTGAAGCTTTCTTT.

The rearrangement joins TRBV5-1 to TRBJ1-1, with 8 bases fitting TRBD1. V dropped 3 bases and J dropped 2; count of bases not matched to a gene: 6. Germline values: CDR1 SGHRS, CDR2 YFSETQ. The CDR3 loop spans 15 amino acids. In DNA, the CDR3 is TGCGCCAGCAGCTCACGGACAGGGAGTAACACTGAAGCTTTCTTT. It translates to CASSSRTGSNTEAFF.

The chain is built from TRBV2 and TRBJ2-2, with D possibly TRBD1 on 5 matching bases. Per germline, CDR1 SNHLY and CDR2 FYNNEI. CDR3 length: 15 residues. Trimming removed 6 bases from V and 4 bases from J, with 15 bases in between. The CDR3 is CASRVGASSTGELFF. The DNA for the CDR3 is TGTGCCAGCAGGGTTGGGGCGTCGAGCACCGGGGAGCTGTTTTTT.

The chain has TRBV29-1 and TRBJ2-1, with D tentatively TRBD1 (5 bases). The CDR3 covers 11 residues. CDR1 and CDR2 from the germline V gene are SQVTM and ANQGSEA. Trimming left V 7 bases short and J 5 bases short, with 9 bases between. CDR3 bases: TGCAGCGCGACAGTAAACAATGAGCAGTTCTTC. Translated: CSATVNNEQFF.

The V gene is TRBV3-1 (or the pseudogene TRBV3-2), the J gene TRBJ2-1, with 9 bases lining up with TRBD2. In germline, CDR1 is LGHDT, CDR2 YNNKEL (reference sequence). This CDR3 comprises 14 residues. With V trimmed by 4 bases and J by 8 bases, 6 bases remained unmatched. As DNA, the CDR3 is TGTGCCAGCAGCCCAGAGGGGACTAGCTATGAGCAGTTCTTC. Translated: CASSPEGTSYEQFF.

This chain links TRBV3-1 (or the pseudogene TRBV3-2) with TRBJ2-1; TRBD1 is a possible D gene (9 bases). Trimming took off 0 bases at V and 1 base at J, with 31 bases between the two ends. The CDR3 is 23 residues long. In germline, CDR1 is LGHDT, CDR2 YNNKEL (reference sequence). Here the CDR3 reads CASSQEGGRGQGYSSGSYNEQFF. CDR3 DNA sequence: TGTGCCAGCAGCCAAGAAGGAGGGAGGGGACAGGGATACTCTAGCGGGTCCTACAATGAGCAGTTCTTC.

This chain joins TRBV6-6 and TRBJ1-2; TRBD1 matches at 8 bases. Germline V lookup: CDR1 MNHNY, CDR2 SVGAGI (reference sequence). The CDR3 length is 13 residues. V gave up 7 bases and J gave up 2 bases; unmatched junction bases: 3. CDR3 sequence (DNA): TGTGCCAGCACCCGGGACAGGAACTATGGCTACACCTTC. This encodes CASTRDRNYGYTF.